This T cell receptor (beta chain) was found in a study of T-cell reconstitution after alpha-beta-depleted transplantation in children. Overall study findings and caveats: High day-60 TCRbeta diversity in some patients came from surviving recipient T cells and thymic progenitors.

Comments on this clonotype: Its matching antigen is unknown.

The CDR3 spans 13 residues. V gave up 1 base and J gave up 5 bases, with 11 bases separating them. CDR1 is DFQATT and CDR2 is SNEGSKA in the germline V gene (reference sequence). The library targeted TCRbeta and was prepared with unique molecular identifiers. In TCRdb, the PCR reads were re-called with MiXCR into one record per CDR3 protein. In the table there are a few hundred thousand distinct CDR3 sequences, 20% to 30% of which are singletons. The material sequenced was PBMCs, taken before TCRalphabeta/CD19-depleted stem cell transplant. The TCR comes from a boy under three years old with Wiskott-Aldrich syndrome, due to receive a stem cell transplant. The chain links TRBV20-1 to TRBJ2-5; D remains ambiguous. This CDR3 is CSARVTVGETQYF. CDR3 DNA: TGCAGTGCTAGAGTGACTGTGGGCGAGACCCAGTACTTC.